The 15 T cell receptor beta chains reported below all come from one sample, sequenced in a study of T cells in Graves' hyperthyroidism and ophthalmopathy (dated by TCRdb to 2018 to 2020). Receptor libraries were prepared by multiplex PCR. Sequenced on an Illumina HiSeq 2000. The TCR beta CDR3 regions were amplified from RNA transcripts. For the first round of RT-PCR on the TCR CDR3, the HTBI primer set was used together with the Qiagen OneStep RT-PCR kit. TCRdb ran its own pipeline on the public reads, namely fastp trimming at Q25 and MiXCR clone calling, and kept in-frame beta chains. For every CDR3 protein sequence, its rows merge into one entry that carries the most common genes and DNA. The sample contains fewer than 700,000 distinct CDR3 sequences, roughly 15% of them found a single time. The ten largest account for around 3.9% of the sample. Sample: blood. Source of these receptors: a woman in her twenties or thirties with Graves' hyperthyroidism.

This clonotype was seen more than once but under ten times. The chain combines TRBV6-1 with TRBJ1-4; D gene uncertain. Germline values: CDR1 MNHNS, CDR2 SASEGT. This CDR3 is 15 amino acids long. The V and J ends lost 2 bases and 5 bases respectively, with 12 bases between them. The CDR3 DNA is TGTGCCAGCAGTGAAACAATCGACATCAATGAAAAACTGTTTTTT. Translated, it gives CASSETIDINEKLFF.

This clonotype turned up a few times. The CDR3 DNA is TGTGCCTGGAGTAGAGGACTAGCGGACATCACAGATACGCAGTATTTT. It encodes CAWSRGLADITDTQYF. This chain uses TRBV30 with TRBJ2-3, with 10 bases aligning to TRBD2. This CDR3 comprises 16 residues. In germline, CDR1 is GTSNPN, CDR2 SVGIG (reference sequence). Trimming cost V 2 bases and J 2 bases; bases outside gene matches: 7.

This clonotype was seen repeatedly, ten times or more. The V call is TRBV28, the J call TRBJ1-3; D is possibly TRBD1 (5 bases). This CDR3 has 14 residues. V was pared by 4 bases and J by 8 bases, with 15 bases between. Germline-derived CDR1 and CDR2 are MDHEN and SYDVKM. The DNA of the CDR3 is TGTGCCAGCAGTTCAACCGGGGGGGGAGACACCATATATTTT. This translates into CASSSTGGGDTIYF.

The V gene is TRBV7-2, the J gene TRBJ2-5, with D unclear. The CDR3 has 13 amino acids. Germline V gene lookup returns CDR1 SGHTA and CDR2 FQGNSA. Trimming took off 3 bases at V and 4 bases at J, with 9 bases between the two ends. CDR3: CASSFSFTETQYF. Written as DNA, the CDR3 is TGTGCCAGCAGCTTTAGTTTTACAGAGACCCAGTACTTC. The full variable domain, rest sourced from reference TRBV7-2 and TRBJ2-5, is GAGVSQSPSNKVTEKGKDVELRCDPISGHTALYWYRQSLGQGLEFLIYFQGNSAPDKSGLPSDRFSAERTGGSVSTLTIQRTQQEDSAVYLCASSFSFTETQYFGPGTRLLVL.

The rearrangement links TRBV29-1 to TRBJ2-1; the match to TRBD1 covers 10 bases. Trimming cost V 6 bases and J 6 bases; bases outside gene matches: 8. CDR3 size: 14 residues. Looked up from germline, CDR1 is SQVTM and CDR2 is ANQGSEA. The DNA of the CDR3 is TGCAGCGTCAATGGGGGGGACAGGGGCAATGAGCAGTTCTTC. Translating it yields CSVNGGDRGNEQFF.

This clonotype was seen repeatedly, ten times or more. The chain links TRBV7-2 to TRBJ2-7, with D possibly matching TRBD2 (5 bases). Germline-derived CDR1 and CDR2 are SGHTA and FQGNSA. The CDR3 has 12 residues. The V and J ends lost 4 bases and 9 bases respectively, with 13 bases between them. CDR3 loop: CASSSPRLSQYF. The CDR3 bases are TGTGCCAGCAGCTCACCGAGACTATCGCAGTACTTC. Full variable domain (rest looked up from reference TRBV7-2 and TRBJ2-7): GAGVSQSPSNKVTEKGKDVELRCDPISGHTALYWYRQSLGQGLEFLIYFQGNSAPDKSGLPSDRFSAERTGGSVSTLTIQRTQQEDSAVYLCASSSPRLSQYFGPGTRLTVT.

V is TRBV9 and J is TRBJ2-5; D might be TRBD1 (5 bases). V lost 3 bases to trimming and J lost 3 bases, with 15 bases between them. The CDR3 is made up of 15 amino acids. Germline V CDR1 and CDR2: SGDLS, YYNGEE. The CDR3 coding sequence is TGTGCCAGCAGCGCAAGACAGAGACCAGAAGAGACCCAGTACTTC. It is translated as CASSARQRPEETQYF.

The V gene is TRBV6-2 or TRBV6-3, the J gene TRBJ1-2; no definite D call. From germline, CDR1 is MNHEY and CDR2 SVGEGT. The CDR3 totals 15 residues. V lost 7 bases and J lost 0, with 15 bases in between. In DNA form, the CDR3 reads TGTGCCAGCATGGTACAGAATGGAGCTAACTATGGCTACACCTTC. Amino acid sequence: CASMVQNGANYGYTF.

This clonotype was recorded only once. CDR3 region: CASSQTSLGEQYF. The DNA for the CDR3 is TGCGCCAGCAGCCAGACTAGTCTGGGCGAGCAGTACTTC. The chain couples TRBV4-1 to TRBJ2-7, with D possibly TRBD2 on 6 matching bases. CDR3 length: 13 residues. The germline V gene encodes CDR1 MGHRA and CDR2 YSYEKL. Between the trimmed V and J ends, which lost 3 bases and 6 bases, there was a span of 12 bases.

The rearrangement links TRBV4-1 to TRBJ2-7; 9 bases fit TRBD1. Trimming cost V 1 base and J 3 bases; bases outside gene matches: 7. In germline, CDR1 is MGHRA, CDR2 YSYEKL. This CDR3 has 16 amino acids. The CDR3 protein is CASSQGVMTGGYEQYF. CDR3 bases: TGCGCCAGCAGCCAAGGGGTTATGACAGGGGGCTACGAGCAGTACTTC.

The rearrangement uses TRBV5-6 and TRBJ1-5, with no clear D. Trimming shortened V by 3 bases and J by 3 bases, and 19 bases separated the two germline ends. The CDR3 covers 17 residues. In germline, CDR1 is SGHDT, CDR2 YYEEEE. The CDR3 sequence is CASSSTVFDWDNQPQHF. The CDR3 DNA is TGTGCCAGCAGCTCAACAGTCTTCGACTGGGACAATCAGCCCCAGCATTTT.

There are many counts of this clonotype. The rearrangement uses TRBV2 and TRBJ2-2, with TRBD2 identical over 8 bases. This CDR3 region has 15 residues. CDR1 is SNHLY, CDR2 FYNNEI, per germline. V lost 5 bases and J lost 4; bases outside the gene matches: 6. CDR3 nucleotide sequence: TGTGCCAGCAGTCCCCAGCTAGCGGGCACCGGGGAGCTGTTTTTT. Its translation is CASSPQLAGTGELFF.

The V and J genes are TRBV20-1 and TRBJ2-1; no reliable D call. The V end was cut by 0 bases, the J end by 7 bases, with 7 bases between. This CDR3 region has 12 residues. Germline V gives CDR1 DFQATT, CDR2 SNEGSKA (reference sequence). For the CDR3, the DNA is TGCAGTGCTAGAGATCTAGTTAATGAGCAGTTCTTC. Its protein is CSARDLVNEQFF.

This clonotype has just a few counts. This rearrangement joins TRBV6-2 or TRBV6-3 to TRBJ1-6, with TRBD1 matching over 8 bases. J lost 8 bases, V lost 6 bases, and 9 bases had no gene match. Germline CDR1 and CDR2: MNHEY and SVGEGT. This CDR3 is built from 15 residues. The CDR3 spells CASSSLGQGDSPLHF. The CDR3 coding sequence is TGTGCCAGCAGCTCTCTTGGACAGGGAGATTCACCCCTCCACTTT.

At least ten counts were recorded for this clonotype. The gene calls are TRBV5-1 and TRBJ2-7, with D perhaps being TRBD1 or TRBD2 (6 bases each). Trimming pared 1 base from V and 6 bases from J, leaving 14 bases between. Germline CDR1 and CDR2: SGHRS and YFSETQ. This CDR3 contains 14 residues. Written as DNA, the CDR3 is TGCGCCAGCAGCTTGAGGGGGGCGGTCTCCGAGCAGTACTTC. It encodes CASSLRGAVSEQYF.